This is a list of T cell receptor beta chains from one sample in a study of blood T cell repertoires in COVID-19. Clones were read by immunoSEQ multiplex PCR, and TCRdb kept only the in-frame ones, dropping some. The sample gives roughly 500,000 clones, more than 75% of which show up once; less than 2% is in the top ten. The sequencing sample was made of PBMCs or T cells enriched from blood (not recorded which). The source is a middle-aged woman who had recovered from COVID-19. The CDR3 runs from the conserved cysteine through the conserved F or W.

v_call cdr3_length cdr3_aa
TRBV7-8 16 CASSSSRRAAFYEQYF
TRBV10-2 13 CASSRQSNTEAFF
TRBV5-1 16 CASSLGGLEEGYGYTF
TRBV24-1 14 CATSVGGTSYEQYF
TRBV20-1 15 CSASKPRGGPDGYTF
TRBV12-5 13 CASAPGSNYGYTF
TRBV5-6 17 CASSLGQGPGRNTEAFF
TRBV24-1 12 CASWDSNYGYTF
TRBV19 15 CASRPRGDWLETQYF
TRBV4-1 17 CASSQDRTSGRAYEQYF
TRBV19 16 CASRRTTASSYNEQFF
TRBV19 14 CASSMGQGEETQYF
TRBV5-1 15 CASSLESGLSYEQYF
TRBV13 16 CASRERLVGTDYGYTF
TRBV6-1 12 CASSEYNQPQHF
TRBV29-1 15 CSVLLPGQDEETQYF
TRBV24-1 13 CATSDLEEGGYTF
TRBV4-1 17 CASSQDLKRVPYNEQFF
TRBV3-1/TRBV3-2 13 CASSQEGLPLEYF
TRBV6-5 15 CASSLTGGPPDTQYF
TRBV15 13 CATSEREAPEQYF
TRBV7-2 14 CASSLEAGDYEQYF
TRBV30 14 CAWRGLAGAGELFF
TRBV2 13 CASTRTADQPQHF
TRBV27 19 CASRTPVVGPDRINYGYTF
TRBV7-9 17 CASSLVPSGRKTYEQYF
TRBV11-3 17 CASRNGTGSNRAGELFF
TRBV5-4 15 CASSSRDVGSYEQYF
TRBV30 13 CAWERGRTDTQYF
TRBV4-3 15 CASSQEDRDGETQYF
TRBV19 15 CASSTRQGLNQPQHF
TRBV4-3 12 CASSQHTDTQYF
TRBV19 13 CASSRISNQPQHF
TRBV6-5 15 CASRTKTTGAYEQYF
TRBV27 12 CASSFQGNEQFF
TRBV4-2 13 CASSQEAETEAFF
TRBV27 13 CASSLEGGTPLHF
TRBV18 15 CASSHVGQQGNTIYF
TRBV19 13 CASSMGGGLPQHF
TRBV11-3 14 CASSHSGSSYEQYF
TRBV6-5 14 CASSRQGATGELFF
TRBV5-8 15 CASSTPGGPNEKLFF
TRBV18 15 CASSSQGHNTGELFF
TRBV24-1 15 CATSAWGTGDYGYTF
TRBV7-9 15 CASSFGQGTNTEAFF
TRBV9 15 CASSVQTSGSSEQFF
TRBV6-5 14 CASSYVSQGYGYTF
TRBV27 16 CASSPSTGQLTGELFF
TRBV20-1 11 CSARGRGEAFF
TRBV28 17 CASSLLSPLRGRTEAFF
TRBV19 18 CASSVRQGGFGSNSPLHF
TRBV18 15 CASSPGTGFWETQYF
TRBV7-9 15 CASSLGVGANYGYTF
TRBV6-5 13 CASSYAREHGYTF
TRBV5-1 17 CASSLQQGSWGSDTQYF
TRBV15 14 CATSRRTGPQPQHF
TRBV19 15 CASSILAGISNEQFF
TRBV27 11 CASSSNGGYTF
TRBV19 14 CASSRDRGVNTIYF
TRBV20-1 15 CSASLGTRSTQPQHF